This paragraph covers one T cell receptor beta chain sequence. The source of the sample is a study of T-cell reconstitution after alpha-beta-depleted transplantation in children. Unique molecular identifiers tagged the TCRbeta library. TCRdb redid the calling of the PCR reads with MiXCR, one entry per CDR3 protein. Among 490,000 or so distinct CDR3 sequences listed, about 12% were seen once. Trimming removed 2 bases at V and 7 bases at J, with 9 bases between. The CDR3 contains 13 residues. CDR1 is SGHTA and CDR2 is FQGNSA in the germline V gene. The sequence derives from a human donor who donated a stem cell graft to a child with combined immunodeficiency. This sequence joins TRBV7-2 and TRBJ2-1; D possibly uses TRBD1 or TRBD2 (6 bases each). Specimen: PBMCs from the stem cell graft donor, collected from the stem cell graft. CDR3 sequence (DNA): TGTGCCAGCAGCTTAAGGGGGGTAAATGAGCAGTTCTTC. Amino acid sequence: CASSLRGVNEQFF.